The rows below give T cell receptor beta chains drawn from one sample of a study of T cell repertoires in cytomegalovirus infection. TCRdb redid the calling of the reads with MiXCR, one entry per CDR3 protein. The sample lists more than 150,000 distinct CDR3 sequences; about 21% were seen once. Sequenced sample: PBMCs. Source of these receptors: a human donor in good health (CMV status not recorded). Some clones in this sample may be carry-over from other donors' samples. CDR3s include the opening cysteine and the closing phenylalanine or tryptophan. The D gene is left open where the match is weak. Where a row states a size, it is once, few, many or the class of an expanded clone; other rows omit it.

D | size | J | V | DNA | CDR3
. | . | TRBJ1-1 | TRBV19 | TGTGCCAGTAGTCCATCTGACAGGAACACTGAAGCTTTCTTT | CASSPSDRNTEAFF
. | few | TRBJ1-1 | TRBV29-1 | TGCAGCGTTTTGGGCTCAGGGGTCACTGAAGCTTTCTTT | CSVLGSGVTEAFF
. | few | TRBJ2-5 | TRBV5-1 | TGCGCCAGCAGCTCCGGGACCCTCGTTGGGGAGGAGACCCAGTACTTC | CASSSGTLVGEETQYF
. | . | TRBJ2-1 | TRBV9 | TGTGCCAGCAGCGTAGGTGTGGGATCCTACAATGAGCAGTTCTTC | CASSVGVGSYNEQFF
TRBD1 | many | TRBJ2-7 | TRBV7-2 | TGTGCCAGCAGCCGGACAGGGGGAACCTACGAGCAGTACTTC | CASSRTGGTYEQYF
. | many | TRBJ1-1 | TRBV6-5 | TGTGCCAGCAGTTACGACAGACCCACTGAAGCTTTCTTT | CASSYDRPTEAFF
. | many | TRBJ1-1 | TRBV7-9 | TGTGCCAGCAGCTACGGAAACACTGAAGCTTTCTTT | CASSYGNTEAFF
. | . | TRBJ1-1 | TRBV19 | TGTGCCAGTAGTGCCCGGGGCGCGCTTGGGATGAACACTGAAGCTTTCTTT | CASSARGALGMNTEAFF
TRBD1 | . | TRBJ2-7 | TRBV29-1 | TGCAGCGTTGGACAGGGAATAGTCTACGAGCAGTACTTC | CSVGQGIVYEQYF
. | . | TRBJ1-5 | TRBV7-8 | TGTGCCAGCAGTTCCGGGGGATCGAGCAATCAGCCCCAGCATTTT | CASSSGGSSNQPQHF
. | . | TRBJ2-5 | TRBV30 | TGTGCCTGGACGCCGGGGGCGGGAGTGATGGGGGAGACCCAGTACTTC | CAWTPGAGVMGETQYF
TRBD1 | many | TRBJ1-6 | TRBV7-2 | TGTGCCAGCAGCTTAGGGGGGGACAGGGGATGGCGCAGGAATTCACCCCTCCACTTT | CASSLGGDRGWRRNSPLHF
TRBD1 | . | TRBJ1-1 | TRBV7-2 | TGTGCCAGCAGCTTACTCCGTGACAGGGCATTTGGGTTCGCTGAAGCTTTCTTT | CASSLLRDRAFGFAEAFF
. | many | TRBJ1-1 | TRBV7-2 | TGTGCCAGCAGCTCCGGTATGAACACTGAAGCTTTCTTT | CASSSGMNTEAFF
. | once | TRBJ2-5 | TRBV20-1 | TGCAGTGCGGGGGAGTACGGCCAAGAGACCCAGTACTTC | CSAGEYGQETQYF
. | many | TRBJ1-4 | TRBV12-5 | TGTGCTAGTGGTTTCCAGGGTATGAGTGAAAAACTGTTTTTT | CASGFQGMSEKLFF
TRBD1 | few | TRBJ2-7 | TRBV7-4 | TGTGCCAGCAGCTTAGGGGCAGGGGGCGTGAACGAGCAGTACTTC | CASSLGAGGVNEQYF
TRBD1 | few | TRBJ1-2 | TRBV6-6 | TGTGCCAGCAGTTCTGACCGGGACAGACCACTCTATGGCTACACCTTC | CASSSDRDRPLYGYTF
. | . | TRBJ2-7 | TRBV6-2/TRBV6-3 | TGTGCCAGCAGGTGGGATATCGGGCCCAGCTACGAGCAGTACTTC | CASRWDIGPSYEQYF
TRBD2 | . | TRBJ2-1 | TRBV6-5 | TGTGCCAGCAGTAAACTAGCGGAGGGGGACAATGAGCAGTTCTTC | CASSKLAEGDNEQFF
TRBD1 | . | TRBJ1-6 | TRBV20-1 | TGCAGTGCTCGCCTAGGACAGGGGAACTTTAATTCACCCCTCCACTTT | CSARLGQGNFNSPLHF
TRBD2 | few | TRBJ2-7 | TRBV20-1 | TGCAGTGCTGGGACTAGCGGGAGCTACGAGCAGTACTTC | CSAGTSGSYEQYF
. | many | TRBJ2-2 | TRBV4-3 | TGCGCCAGCAGCCCCGTGGCAAGGGGCACCGGGGAGCTGTTTTTT | CASSPVARGTGELFF
. | many | TRBJ2-2 | TRBV4-3 | TGCGCCAGCAGCCAAATAAAGCGCGGGGAGCTGTTTTTT | CASSQIKRGELFF
. | few | TRBJ2-5 | TRBV4-1 | TGCGCCAGCAGCCAAGATCGCGGGGGCGAAGAGACCCAGTACTTC | CASSQDRGGEETQYF
TRBD1 | few | TRBJ2-3 | TRBV28 | TGTGCCAGCATGCGCCCTAGGACAGGGATTAGCACAGATACGCAGTATTTT | CASMRPRTGISTDTQYF
. | . | TRBJ1-5 | TRBV28 | TGTGCCAGCAGGAGGGGGTTCGGCAATCAGCCCCAGCATTTT | CASRRGFGNQPQHF
. | few | TRBJ2-7 | TRBV27 | TGTGCCAGCAGTTTACGGAAACCGAAAACTTTGGGTCCATACGAGCAGTACTTC | CASSLRKPKTLGPYEQYF
TRBD1 | many | TRBJ2-7 | TRBV6-6 | TGTGCCAGCAGCCATACCGGACAGGGGGGATCCTACGAGCAGTACTTC | CASSHTGQGGSYEQYF
TRBD2 | many | TRBJ2-1 | TRBV20-1 | TGCAGTGCTAGTACTAGCGGGAGGAATTCCTACAATGAGCAGTTCTTC | CSASTSGRNSYNEQFF
. | many | TRBJ2-5 | TRBV7-2 | TGTGCCAGCAGCTCCAAACCCTCCGAGACCCAGTACTTC | CASSSKPSETQYF
. | few | TRBJ1-5 | TRBV28 | TGTGCCAGCAGTTTAGACCTCCATCGCCAGCATTTT | CASSLDLHRQHF
. | . | TRBJ2-7 | TRBV20-1 | TGCAGTGCTTATGACCCCCTGCCGCACGAGCAGTACTTC | CSAYDPLPHEQYF
. | few | TRBJ2-7 | TRBV7-2 | TGTGCCAGCAGCTTCCAGATTACCTACGAGCAGTACTTC | CASSFQITYEQYF
TRBD2 | few | TRBJ2-1 | TRBV29-1 | TGCAGCGGGACTAGCGGGGAGAGCTCCTACAATGAGCAGTTCTTC | CSGTSGESSYNEQFF
. | . | TRBJ1-1 | TRBV7-6 | TGTGCCAGCAGCTTAGGGTCGAAGGCTTTCTTT | CASSLGSKAFF
. | few | TRBJ1-1 | TRBV28 | TGTGCCAGCAGTTGGGTCACAGGATCGATGAACACTGAAGCTTTCTTT | CASSWVTGSMNTEAFF
TRBD1 | few | TRBJ1-2 | TRBV7-3 | TGTGCCAGCACCCTGCCGGGACAGGGAAATGGCTACACCTTC | CASTLPGQGNGYTF
TRBD1 | . | TRBJ1-5 | TRBV20-1 | TGCAGTGCTAGACAGGGGGGGTTGGGGCCCCAGCATTTT | CSARQGGLGPQHF
. | few | TRBJ2-5 | TRBV5-1 | TGCGCCAGCAGCTTGATCGGCCTCCAAGTAAAAGAGACCCAGTACTTC | CASSLIGLQVKETQYF
. | . | TRBJ2-5 | TRBV7-9 | TGTGCCAGCAGCTTAGACTTTTCCGGGACTGGAGAGACCCAGTACTTC | CASSLDFSGTGETQYF
TRBD2 | . | TRBJ2-7 | TRBV3-1 | TGTGCCAGCAGCCAAGAAACCCCGGGACTAGCGGAGCAGTACTTC | CASSQETPGLAEQYF
. | many | TRBJ2-5 | TRBV7-2 | TGTGCCAGCAGCTTAGGTAATTTGGAGAGACAAGAGACCCAGTACTTC | CASSLGNLERQETQYF
. | . | TRBJ2-1 | TRBV28 | TGTGCCAGCAGTCCCCCGGACGGGCGGAACAATGAGCAGTTCTTC | CASSPPDGRNNEQFF
TRBD1 | . | TRBJ1-5 | TRBV28 | TGTGCCAGCAGTCCAGGGGACAGAAGGGATCAGCCCCAGCATTTT | CASSPGDRRDQPQHF
. | . | TRBJ1-1 | TRBV19 | TGTGCCAGTAGTACCCCCCCGGGGCGGCAGAACACTGAAGCTTTCTTT | CASSTPPGRQNTEAFF
TRBD1 | . | TRBJ2-2 | TRBV18 | TGTGCCAGCTCACCGGGACAGGACGGGGAGCTGTTTTTT | CASSPGQDGELFF
TRBD1 | few | TRBJ1-1 | TRBV28 | TGTGCCAGCAGTCCTAAGGACAGGGGGCCTAATAGGGGCACTGAAGCTTTCTTT | CASSPKDRGPNRGTEAFF
. | once | TRBJ2-7 | TRBV20-1 | TGCAGTGCAGCGGGACAAGCCTACGAGCAGTACTTC | CSAAGQAYEQYF
. | . | TRBJ1-2 | TRBV10-1 | TGCGCCAGCAGTAGATTAAAAAACAGAGAACCCTATCCTGGCTACACCTTC | CASSRLKNREPYPGYTF
TRBD1 | . | TRBJ2-1 | TRBV28 | TGTGCCAGCAGCACCAGGGGGCTCGGGTCCTACAATGAGCAGTTCTTC | CASSTRGLGSYNEQFF
TRBD1 | . | TRBJ2-7 | TRBV27 | TGTGCCAGCAGGGGACAGACCTACGAGCAGTACTTC | CASRGQTYEQYF
. | few | TRBJ2-2 | TRBV27 | TGTGCCAGCAGTTTACGAGGGTTTACCGGGGAGCTGTTTTTT | CASSLRGFTGELFF
. | . | TRBJ1-1 | TRBV19 | TGTGCCAGTTACAGGTACGGGGGGACTGAAGCTTTCTTT | CASYRYGGTEAFF